The 11 T cell receptor beta chains below come from one sample, sequenced in a study of a mutant IDH1 vaccine in newly diagnosed glioma. The protocol was immunoSEQ multiplex PCR, while the TCRdb copy is restricted to in-frame clones and leaves out a portion. The sample lists fewer than 40,000 clones, approximately 90% occurring once. Which antigens these TCRs recognize remains unknown. Time point indicated: week 47, end of study. What each vaccine dose contained was 300 ug of mutant IDH1 20-mer peptide, accompanied by topical imiquimod. The material was PBMCs, obtained from a glioma patient whose treatment included an IDH1 peptide vaccine. Source of these receptors: a woman aged 40 to 50 with glioma.

The gene calls are TRBV19 and TRBJ1-1; perhaps TRBD1 as D (6 bases). The V and J ends lost 6 bases and 4 bases respectively, with 15 bases between them. Germline values: CDR1 LNHDA, CDR2 SQIVND (reference sequence). The length of the CDR3 is 14 residues. CDR3 region: CASRSDQGFTEAFF. For the CDR3, the DNA is TGTGCCAGTAGATCAGATCAGGGGTTCACTGAAGCTTTCTTT.

The rearrangement joins TRBV5-1 to TRBJ2-1; D possibly corresponds to TRBD2 (7 bases). Trimming cost V 2 bases and J 8 bases, with 11 bases left between them. The CDR3 is 13 amino acids. CDR1 and CDR2 from the germline V gene are SGHRS and YFSETQ. The CDR3 loop is CASSFRGGDEQFF. The DNA of the CDR3 is TGCGCCAGCAGCTTTAGGGGGGGCGATGAGCAGTTCTTC.

V and J are TRBV29-1 and TRBJ2-3; 7 positions agree with TRBD1. This CDR3 comprises 14 residues. Unmatched junction bases numbered 8, after V lost 7 bases and J lost 1 base. Germline CDR1 is SQVTM and CDR2 is ANQGSEA. CDR3 in DNA: TGCAGCGACGGGACCGGGACAGGCACAGATACGCAGTATTTT. Its translation: CSDGTGTGTDTQYF.

The chain employs TRBV27 and TRBJ1-5; 9 bases line up with TRBD1. V lost 5 bases, J lost 5 bases, and 1 base stayed unmatched. This CDR3 is built from 13 residues. Per the germline V gene, CDR1 is MNHEY and CDR2 is SMNVEV (reference sequence). The CDR3 is CASSGTGHQPQHF. In DNA, the CDR3 is TGTGCCAGCAGTGGGACAGGGCATCAGCCCCAGCATTTT.

This chain uses TRBV5-1 with TRBJ1-2; D unclear. The germline V gene encodes CDR1 SGHRS and CDR2 YFSETQ. CDR3 length: 14 residues. V was cut by 1 base and J by 4 bases, with 11 bases left in between. In DNA, the CDR3 is TGCGCCAGCAGCTTGAACGGCGGACTCTATGGCTACACCTTC. Translating gives CASSLNGGLYGYTF.

CDR3 loop: CASSVEVGRGEAFF. The CDR3 DNA follows: TGTGCCAGCAGCGTAGAAGTGGGGAGGGGAGAAGCTTTCTTT. V and J are TRBV9 and TRBJ1-1; TRBD1 might be the D (5 bases). Trimming pared 0 bases from V and 8 bases from J, leaving 14 bases between. CDR3 length equals 14 residues. Per the germline V gene, CDR1 is SGDLS and CDR2 is YYNGEE.

V and J are TRBV18 and TRBJ1-2; D gene ambiguous. This CDR3 has 13 amino acids. Germline-derived CDR1 and CDR2 are KGHSH and LQKENI. The ends were cut back, 2 bases at V and 1 base at J, with 5 bases in the middle. The CDR3 DNA sequence: TGTGCCAGCTCACCAGGGCTTAACTATGGCTACACCTTC. Protein sequence: CASSPGLNYGYTF. Filled out from reference TRBV18 and TRBJ1-2, the complete variable domain reads NAGVMQNPRHLVRRRGQEARLRCSPMKGHSHVYWYRQLPEEGLKFMVYLQKENIIDESGMPKERFSAEFPKEGPSILRIQQVVRGDSAAYFCASSPGLNYGYTFGSGTRLTVV.

The chain couples TRBV6-6 to TRBJ1-1; D gene uncertain. Per germline, CDR1 MNHNY and CDR2 SVGAGI (reference sequence). V lost 1 base and J lost 1, with 7 bases in between. This CDR3 has 14 residues. The CDR3 nucleotides are TGTGCCAGCAGTTACTTCGCAGGGAACACTGAAGCTTTCTTT. This sequence encodes CASSYFAGNTEAFF.

On this clone: One end of the junction does not line up with germline, which may come from a read error. The V and J genes are TRBV6-1 and TRBJ2-7; D gene ambiguous. This CDR3 has 11 amino acids. The germline gives CDR1 MNHNS, CDR2 SASEGT. The CDR3 reads CASSEGGAQDF. CDR3 DNA sequence: TGTGCCAGCAGTGAAGGTGGCGCCCAGGACTTC.

This clone showed up just a few times. The chain joins TRBV10-3 to TRBJ1-5, with D perhaps matching TRBD1 (6 bases). V was cut by 3 bases and J by 6 bases, with 12 bases left in between. The CDR3 length is 14 residues. The germline V gene has CDR1 ENHRY and CDR2 SYGVKD. DNA of the CDR3: TGTGCCATCAGTGATGGGGGGCAGGGTCAGCCCCAGCATTTT. It yields the protein CAISDGGQGQPQHF.

This clone was counted a single time. The gene calls are TRBV19 and TRBJ1-1; perhaps TRBD1 as D (6 bases). The CDR3 length is 15 residues. Germline V gene sequence: CDR1 LNHDA, CDR2 SQIVND (reference sequence). Trimming pared 9 bases from V and 0 bases from J, leaving 17 bases between. The CDR3 region is CASSNRERLNTEAFF. CDR3 DNA sequence: TGTGCCAGCTCCAACAGGGAAAGGTTGAACACTGAAGCTTTCTTT.